This entry features one TCR beta chain sequence. Its antigen is undetermined. Sequencing used immunoSEQ multiplex PCR; TCRdb keeps in-frame clones, though not all of them. This sample has approximately 92,000 clones; under 95% occur once, and the top ten carry 5% to 6.5%. The record originates from a study of graft-versus-host responses after intestinal transplantation. The study's findings and limits: Graft-versus-host to host-versus-graft clonal ratios in allografts were high in patients with graft-donor T cell macrochimerism.

Germline V CDR1 and CDR2: MNHNS, SASEGT. Trimming shortened V by 4 bases and J by 6 bases, and 10 bases separated the two germline ends. This CDR3 has 12 residues. The chain recombines TRBV6-1 with TRBJ2-7; D perhaps matches TRBD2 (6 bases). This receptor was taken from a human donor who received an intestinal transplant. The sample here was unstimulated CD8+ T cells sorted from spleen or lymph node cells, taken before intestinal transplant. For the CDR3, the DNA is TGTGCCAGCAGTGTACTGGGGGGCGAGCAGTACTTC. Amino acid sequence: CASSVLGGEQYF.